This T cell receptor beta chain was sequenced for a study of radiation and T cells in renal cell carcinoma. CDR1 and CDR2 (germline): SGHDN, FVKESK. V lost 5 bases to trimming and J lost 3 bases, with 19 bases between them. There are 16 residues in the CDR3. Time point described: blood 2 weeks post-SBRT. Treatment described: 15 Gy SBRT to primary tumor, nephrectomy 4 weeks later. Sequencing used immunoSEQ multiplex PCR; TCRdb keeps in-frame clones, though not all of them. The data contain tens of thousands of clones, around 78% of them singletons. V gene TRBV14 combines with J gene TRBJ1-2, with unresolved D. The sequence derives from a man in his fifties or sixties with renal cell carcinoma. Here the sequenced sample was blood, taken from a patient whose treatment included radiotherapy and nephrectomy. The CDR3, as DNA: TGTGCCAGCAGCGGAGGAGCAGTCACGCAGGACTATGGCTACACCTTC. Its translation: CASSGGAVTQDYGYTF.